The 20 T cell receptor beta chains listed next were all sequenced from one sample in a study of response to subunit inactivated influenza vaccine. TCRdb independently ran MiXCR on the RT-PCR reads; one entry per CDR3 protein. The repertoire holds about 800,000 distinct CDR3 sequences, with 20% to 25% as singletons. The input for sequencing was PBMCs from blood, taken roughly 5 days after vaccination. These TCRs come from a middle-aged man who received an inactivated influenza vaccine.

This clonotype was picked up a small number of times. V and J are TRBV7-9 and TRBJ1-4; D call uncertain. V was clipped by 2 bases and J by 1 base, with 11 bases between them. The CDR3 sequence is 16 residues long. Germline lookup yields CDR1 SEHNR and CDR2 FQNEAQ (reference sequence). The CDR3 DNA follows: TGTGCCAGCAGCTTATTTCCAGGCGGAACTAATGAAAAACTGTTTTTT. Amino acids: CASSLFPGGTNEKLFF.

J is TRBJ2-7 and V is TRBV29-1, with D hard to call. CDR3 length equals 14 residues. The V gene's germline CDR1 is SQVTM and CDR2 ANQGSEA. Trimming cost V 0 bases and J 2 bases, with 11 bases left between them. Here the CDR3 reads CSVEDPKETYEQYF. The CDR3 DNA is TGCAGCGTTGAAGATCCAAAGGAAACCTACGAGCAGTACTTC.

CDR3 sequence reads: CASFGGLRGTGELFF. Written as DNA, the CDR3 is TGTGCCAGCTTTGGAGGCCTGCGGGGCACCGGGGAGCTGTTTTTT. This chain uses TRBV12-3 or TRBV12-4 with TRBJ2-2, with a weak D call TRBD2 (6 bases). Trimming took 8 bases from V and 4 from J, leaving 17 bases between them. The CDR3 loop spans 15 amino acids.

This clonotype came up a few times. This rearrangement joins TRBV7-9 to TRBJ2-3, with D hard to call. There are 13 residues in the CDR3. Trimming removed 5 bases from V and 6 bases from J, with 12 bases in between. Per germline, CDR1 SEHNR and CDR2 FQNEAQ (reference sequence). CDR3 protein: CASSPRLSDTQYF. Written as DNA, the CDR3 is TGTGCCAGCAGCCCAAGGTTGAGCGATACGCAGTATTTT.

This clonotype has a handful of counts. The CDR3 DNA reads TGCAGTGCTAGAAAGCCCGGAGTAGCGGGGAACAATGAGCAGTTCTTC. Protein product: CSARKPGVAGNNEQFF. This sequence joins TRBV20-1 and TRBJ2-1; 8 bases match TRBD2. The CDR3 loop spans 16 amino acids. The trim removed 2 bases at V and 5 bases at J, leaving 11 bases unmatched. Germline CDR1 is DFQATT and CDR2 is SNEGSKA (reference sequence).

This clonotype was seen once. V is TRBV6-1 and J is TRBJ1-2; the D is unclear. The CDR3 covers 13 residues. Trimming took off 5 bases at V and 3 bases at J, with 10 bases between the two ends. Germline values: CDR1 MNHNS, CDR2 SASEGT. The CDR3, as DNA: TGTGCCAGCAGTCCCCGGGCCGACTATGGCTACACCTTC. Protein sequence: CASSPRADYGYTF.

This clonotype was found a few times. The rearrangement uses TRBV6-1 and TRBJ1-4; TRBD1 matches 7 bases. This CDR3 has 14 amino acids. Trimming cost V 6 bases and J 8 bases; bases outside gene matches: 9. CDR1 is MNHNS, CDR2 SASEGT, per germline. The CDR3 reads CASRTRDRNEKLFF. CDR3 nucleotide sequence: TGTGCCAGCAGGACCCGGGACAGAAACGAAAAACTGTTTTTT.

There are many counts of this clonotype. The rearrangement uses TRBV7-9 and TRBJ1-1; TRBD1 matches at 7 bases. The CDR3 is 14 residues long. CDR1 is SEHNR and CDR2 is FQNEAQ in the germline V gene (reference sequence). The J segment lost 4 bases and the V segment lost 2 bases, leaving 4 bases of the junction unmatched. The CDR3 sequence: CASSLQGEGTEAFF. CDR3 sequence (DNA): TGTGCCAGCAGCTTACAGGGGGAGGGCACTGAAGCTTTCTTT. Combining the CDR3 with reference TRBV7-9 and TRBJ1-1 gives the whole variable domain DTGVSQNPRHKITKRGQNVTFRCDPISEHNRLYWYRQTLGQGPEFLTYFQNEAQLEKSRLLSDRFSAERPKGSFSTLEIQRTEQGDSAMYLCASSLQGEGTEAFFGQGTRLTVV.

This clonotype occurred many times. The chain employs TRBV20-1 and TRBJ2-1; 14 bases match TRBD2. The V and J ends lost 6 bases and 7 bases, in that order; junction bases with no gene match: 2. Germline V lookup: CDR1 DFQATT, CDR2 SNEGSKA (reference sequence). The CDR3 loop spans 13 amino acids. The CDR3, as DNA: TGCAGTGCCCGACTAGCGGGAGGGAATGAGCAGTTCTTC. The encoded protein is CSARLAGGNEQFF.

The chain combines TRBV7-2 with TRBJ1-2, with D hard to call. CDR3 length: 14 residues. The germline gives CDR1 SGHTA, CDR2 FQGNSA. Trimming removed 4 bases at V and 0 bases at J, with 9 bases between. This chain's CDR3 is CASSSQLSNYGYTF. DNA of the CDR3: TGTGCCAGCAGCTCGCAGTTATCTAACTATGGCTACACCTTC.

This sequence joins TRBV28 and TRBJ2-3, with 10 bases matching TRBD1. V lost 10 bases, J lost 2 bases, and 15 bases stayed unmatched. CDR3 length: 17 residues. Germline lookup yields CDR1 MDHEN and CDR2 SYDVKM. The CDR3, as DNA: TGTGCCAAACCTTTTGGGCCGGGACAGGGGATCACAGATACGCAGTATTTT. Translating it yields CAKPFGPGQGITDTQYF.

The chain carries TRBV18 and TRBJ2-7; 8 bases align to TRBD2. This CDR3 is 14 amino acids long. The V and J ends lost 5 bases and 3 bases, in that order; junction bases with no gene match: 6. In germline, CDR1 is KGHSH, CDR2 LQKENI. CDR3 DNA: TGTGCCAGCTCAGCCCGGGAGGGCCTCTACGAGCAGTACTTC. Amino acid sequence: CASSAREGLYEQYF.

The gene calls are TRBV27 and TRBJ1-5, with D unclear. The CDR3 runs 17 residues. Germline lookup yields CDR1 MNHEY and CDR2 SMNVEV (reference sequence). V lost 7 bases, J lost 2 bases, and 21 bases lay in between. The CDR3 nucleotides are TGTGCCAGCATCGAACGCTGGTCCTCGGAGGGCAATCAGCCCCAGCATTTT. Protein: CASIERWSSEGNQPQHF.

The gene calls are TRBV29-1 and TRBJ2-3; TRBD2 matches at 10 bases. This CDR3 region has 15 residues. The trim removed 2 bases at V and 5 bases at J, leaving 7 bases unmatched. Germline assignment: CDR1 SQVTM and CDR2 ANQGSEA. The CDR3 nucleotides are TGCAGCGTTGAATTGCTAGCGGGAGCGGGAGATACGCAGTATTTT. It codes for CSVELLAGAGDTQYF.

This clonotype was observed a few times. The genes are TRBV20-1 and TRBJ2-1, with TRBD2 identical over 10 bases. V shed 4 bases and J 2 bases; nucleotides not matched to a gene: 2. CDR1 and CDR2 (germline): DFQATT, SNEGSKA (reference sequence). The CDR3 spans 14 residues. The CDR3 region has the DNA TGCAGTGCTACAGGACTAGCGGCCTACAATGAGCAGTTCTTC. Amino acids: CSATGLAAYNEQFF.

This clonotype was observed a handful of times. The chain joins TRBV20-1 to TRBJ2-1; 10 positions match TRBD2. CDR3 size: 14 residues. Trimming cost V 0 bases and J 7 bases; bases outside gene matches: 3. From germline, CDR1 is DFQATT and CDR2 SNEGSKA (reference sequence). CDR3 protein: CSARDSGGTNEQFF. CDR3 in DNA: TGCAGTGCTAGAGATAGCGGGGGGACTAATGAGCAGTTCTTC.

This clonotype has more than one count but fewer than ten. This sequence joins TRBV18 and TRBJ2-2; 7 bases are a match to TRBD2. With 3 bases clipped from V and 1 base from J, the junction kept 5 bases outside the gene matches. This CDR3 is 16 amino acids long. Germline lookup yields CDR1 KGHSH and CDR2 LQKENI. CDR3 loop: CASSPRLAVNTGELFF. The CDR3 nucleotides are TGTGCCAGCTCACCCCGGCTAGCGGTGAACACCGGGGAGCTGTTTTTT.

This chain uses TRBV12-3 or TRBV12-4 with TRBJ2-7; 9 nucleotides agree with TRBD1. This CDR3 region has 14 residues. J was trimmed by 5 bases and V by 6 bases; bases with no gene match: 8. The CDR3 loop is CASSLRDRVHEQYF. The CDR3 DNA is TGTGCCAGCAGCCTCCGGGACAGGGTGCACGAGCAGTACTTC.

The chain is built from TRBV6-2 or TRBV6-3 and TRBJ2-7; no firm D call. Germline CDR1 is MNHEY and CDR2 is SVGEGT. The CDR3 length is 17 residues. Trimming pared 5 bases from V and 0 bases from J, leaving 20 bases between. CDR3 nucleotide sequence: TGTGCCAGCAGTGAGCTCCGGAAATCGATACTCTCCTACGAGCAGTACTTC. This encodes CASSELRKSILSYEQYF.

The chain carries TRBV6-1 and TRBJ2-2, with a weak D call TRBD1 (5 bases). The CDR3 sequence is 13 residues long. The germline V gene encodes CDR1 MNHNS and CDR2 SASEGT. Deletions cut 6 bases from V and 5 bases from J, with 10 bases between. The DNA for the CDR3 is TGTGCCAGCAGGAAACAGGCGACCGGGGAGCTGTTTTTT. Its protein is CASRKQATGELFF.